Each of the 11 T cell receptor beta chains below was sequenced from the same sample in a study of response to subunit inactivated influenza vaccine. TCRdb processed the RT-PCR reads anew with MiXCR; each CDR3 protein has one entry. The data hold 800,000 or so distinct CDR3 sequences, with 21% observed a single time. The sample in question was PBMCs from blood, obtained around 5 days after vaccination. These receptors were obtained from a man aged 50 to 60 who received an inactivated influenza vaccine.

This chain connects TRBV10-3 to TRBJ1-4; D remains unclear. Germline loops: CDR1 ENHRY, CDR2 SYGVKD. Trimming took 3 bases from V and 5 from J, leaving 10 bases between them. This CDR3 is 14 amino acids long. This CDR3 is CAISERPSNEKLFF. CDR3 in DNA: TGTGCCATCAGTGAAAGACCGAGCAATGAAAAACTGTTTTTT.

The chain employs TRBV4-3 and TRBJ2-1; D gene uncertain. Germline assignment: CDR1 LGHNA and CDR2 YSLEER. The CDR3 is made up of 15 amino acids. The germline V and J ends were trimmed by 1 base and 5 bases, with 12 bases remaining between them. The CDR3 is CASSQVVRPDNEQFF. CDR3 in DNA: TGCGCCAGCAGCCAAGTGGTGAGGCCAGACAATGAGCAGTTCTTC.

The chain couples TRBV12-3 or TRBV12-4 to TRBJ2-3, with TRBD2 matching 11 bases. V trimming: 5 bases; J trimming: 7 bases; junction bases outside the gene matches: 11. The CDR3 runs to 16 residues. CDR3 sequence: CASSPLTSGGGNTQYF. The CDR3 DNA sequence: TGTGCCAGCAGTCCCCTAACTAGCGGGGGTGGGAATACGCAGTATTTT.

This rearrangement joins TRBV15 to TRBJ1-5; D possibly corresponds to TRBD1 (5 bases). CDR1 LNHNV and CDR2 YYDKDF come from the germline V gene (reference sequence). The CDR3 length is 15 residues. The V gene lost 0 bases and the J gene lost 6 bases, with 12 bases spanning the gap. The CDR3 protein is CATSRDAGLGQPQHF. The CDR3 region has the DNA TGTGCCACCAGCAGAGATGCGGGGCTAGGTCAGCCCCAGCATTTT. Supplemented by reference TRBV15 and TRBJ1-5, the full variable domain reads DAMVIQNPRYQVTQFGKPVTLSCSQTLNHNVMYWYQQKSSQAPKLLFHYYDKDFNNEADTPDNFQSRRPNTSFCFLDIRSPGLGDTAMYLCATSRDAGLGQPQHFGDGTRLSIL.

This chain joins TRBV5-1 and TRBJ2-7; 9 bases are shared with TRBD1. CDR1 is SGHRS, CDR2 YFSETQ, per germline. This CDR3 contains 13 residues. V was clipped by 7 bases and J by 4 bases; unmatched bases: 6. CDR3 DNA sequence: TGCGCCAGCCGGGACAGGGTAGGGTACGAGCAGTACTTC. It is translated as CASRDRVGYEQYF.

The chain has TRBV11-2 and TRBJ1-6; the D is unclear. Germline CDR1 reads SGHAT; CDR2 reads FQNNGV. V dropped 1 base and J dropped 0 bases, with 19 bases sitting between them. This CDR3 region has 20 residues. The DNA for the CDR3 is TGTGCCAGCAGCTTAGTAGACGTTTTCGGGGATTACTCCTATAATTCACCCCTCCACTTT. Translating gives CASSLVDVFGDYSYNSPLHF.

The sample holds one count of this clonotype. The CDR3, as DNA: TGTGCCAGCAGGGGGACAGGGGGCGGTGAGCAGTTCTTC. It yields the protein CASRGTGGGEQFF. The V gene is TRBV2, the J gene TRBJ2-1, with 12 bases aligning to TRBD1. V trimming: 6 bases; J trimming: 9 bases; junction bases outside the gene matches: 3. This CDR3 region has 13 residues. Germline V gives CDR1 SNHLY, CDR2 FYNNEI.

This clonotype was recorded at least ten times. V gene TRBV10-3 combines with J gene TRBJ2-3; 7 nucleotides line up with TRBD2. V lost 8 bases to trimming and J lost 2 bases; unmatched junction nucleotides: 7. This CDR3 is built from 14 residues. Germline-derived CDR1 and CDR2 are ENHRY and SYGVKD. The CDR3 nucleotides are TGTGCCATCCGGGGAGGGACGTACACAGATACGCAGTATTTT. The encoded protein is CAIRGGTYTDTQYF.

This sequence joins TRBV20-1 and TRBJ1-6, with D possibly being TRBD1 (6 bases). This CDR3 is 14 amino acids long. V lost 3 bases and J lost 3, with 9 bases in between. The germline V gene encodes CDR1 DFQATT and CDR2 SNEGSKA (reference sequence). The CDR3 DNA reads TGCAGTGCTAGCAGGGGACGCTATAATTCACCCCTCCACTTT. Its protein product is CSASRGRYNSPLHF.

This chain joins TRBV11-2 and TRBJ2-1, with D possibly TRBD2 on 6 matching bases. The CDR3 totals 16 residues. V lost 0 bases and J lost 6, with 15 bases in between. CDR1 is SGHAT, CDR2 FQNNGV, per germline. Here the CDR3 reads CASSLDSGGAINEQFF. The CDR3 nucleotides are TGTGCCAGCAGCTTAGATTCCGGCGGGGCGATCAATGAGCAGTTCTTC.

The chain uses TRBV20-1 and TRBJ1-6; no definite D call. There are 12 residues in the CDR3. Trimming pared 0 bases from V and 10 bases from J, leaving 7 bases between. Germline assignment: CDR1 DFQATT and CDR2 SNEGSKA (reference sequence). The CDR3 nucleotides read TGCAGTGCTAGAGAGGGATCGTCACCCCTCCACTTT. Protein: CSAREGSSPLHF.